A selection of T cell receptor beta chains follows, all from one sample in a study of cytomegalovirus exposure and HLA in healthy donors. Profiling relied on immunoSEQ multiplex PCR, and the TCRdb table lists in-frame clones only, not all of them. The table lists some 190,000 clones, about four fifths of them singletons. Sequenced: PBMCs. Every receptor here comes from a woman between 50 and 59 years old in good health and CMV-seronegative. CDR3s include the opening cysteine and the closing phenylalanine or tryptophan. The D gene is left open where the match is weak. The size field is filled for only some rows; it gives once, few, many or a size class.

TRBJ2-7 | . | TRBV5-1 | TRBD1 | CASTWTGMDEQYF | TGCGCCAGCACCTGGACAGGGATGGACGAGCAGTACTTC
TRBJ1-2 | . | TRBV11-2 | . | CASRGGDRYTF | TGTGCCAGCAGGGGGGGAGACAGATACACCTTC
TRBJ2-7 | . | TRBV25-1 | . | CASSGKGGLEQYF | TGTGCCAGCAGTGGGAAGGGAGGCCTCGAGCAGTACTTC
TRBJ1-4 | . | TRBV9 | . | CASSARREGFF | TGTGCCAGCAGCGCCAGGCGGGAGGGGTTTTTT
TRBJ2-7 | once | TRBV11-2 | . | CASSSQGPLYEQYF | TGTGCCAGCAGCTCTCAGGGGCCACTATACGAGCAGTACTTC
TRBJ2-5 | . | TRBV5-4 | . | CASSLAHRVGQETQYF | TGTGCCAGCAGCTTGGCCCACAGGGTGGGCCAAGAGACCCAGTACTTC
TRBJ1-1 | . | TRBV7-6 | . | CASSSQVNTEAFF | TGTGCCAGCAGCTCACAGGTGAACACTGAAGCTTTCTTT
TRBJ2-2 | . | TRBV7-9 | TRBD2 | CASRGVAGSSNTGELFF | TGTGCCAGCAGAGGGGTAGCGGGATCCTCGAACACCGGGGAGCTGTTTTTT
TRBJ1-2 | . | TRBV19 | TRBD1 | CASSHRDSPYGYTF | TGTGCCAGTAGTCACCGGGACAGTCCCTATGGCTACACCTTC
TRBJ1-2 | . | TRBV9 | . | CASSVPADSRTNYGYTF | TGTGCCAGCAGCGTTCCAGCGGACAGCCGAACTAACTATGGCTACACCTTC
TRBJ1-2 | once | TRBV9 | . | CASSVDNLVSAGGYTF | TGTGCCAGCAGCGTAGACAATTTGGTGTCCGCGGGAGGCTACACCTTC
TRBJ2-3 | . | TRBV5-8 | TRBD2 | CASSLGGAGRGRDTQYF | TGTGCCAGCAGCTTGGGAGGGGCAGGGAGGGGACGAGATACGCAGTATTTT
TRBJ2-7 | . | TRBV5-6 | TRBD1 | CASSLDRGRINNEQYF | TGTGCCAGCAGCTTGGACAGGGGGCGTATCAACAACGAGCAGTACTTC
TRBJ2-2 | . | TRBV12-5 | . | CASGLVRDSRSGGTGELFF | TGTGCTAGTGGTTTGGTACGAGACAGCCGGAGTGGCGGAACCGGGGAGCTGTTTTTT
TRBJ2-1 | . | TRBV11-2 | TRBD2 | CASSSGTSGRVWIEQFF | TGTGCCAGCAGCTCAGGGACTAGCGGGAGAGTGTGGATTGAGCAGTTCTTC
TRBJ1-2 | . | TRBV19 | TRBD1 | CASSIGTGSGYTF | TGTGCCAGTAGTATAGGGACAGGGAGTGGCTACACCTTC
TRBJ1-1 | . | TRBV28 | . | CATSEGVQTEAFF | TGTGCCACCTCCGAAGGGGTTCAAACTGAAGCTTTCTTT
TRBJ2-5 | . | TRBV7-9 | TRBD2 | CASSFRAGSETQYF | TGTGCCAGCAGCTTTAGAGCGGGGTCAGAGACCCAGTACTTC
TRBJ2-7 | . | TRBV7-6 | . | CASSLGPSYEQYF | TGTGCCAGCAGCTTAGGTCCATCCTACGAGCAGTACTTC